This TCR beta chain came from a study of T cells after yellow fever vaccination. General observations from the study: Abundant clonotypes from the bulk population could contaminate FACS-sorted repertoires. The secondary T-cell response peaked on day 5, not day 15, but was weaker.

TCRdb used MiXCR to reprocess the 5' RACE reads, holding one entry per CDR3 protein. In the table there are about 99,000 distinct CDR3 sequences, around 5.8% of which are singletons. On this clonotype: The antigen remains unidentified.

Between the trimmed V and J ends, which lost 5 bases and 10 bases, there was a span of 12 bases. CDR3 length: 12 residues. Germline V gene sequence: CDR1 MGHRA, CDR2 YSYEKL. The TCR sequence derives from a man aged 18 to 29 who received the YFV17D yellow fever vaccine. Sequencing was performed on CD8+ T cells sorted from PBMCs, taken 10 days after the yellow fever booster vaccination. This chain uses TRBV4-1 with TRBJ2-1; TRBD1 is a possible D gene (6 bases). CDR3 region: CASSTYGTEQFF. DNA of the CDR3: TGCGCCAGCAGCACCTACGGGACAGAGCAGTTCTTC.